Below are 27 T cell receptor beta chains sequenced from a single sample in a study of T cells in Graves' hyperthyroidism and ophthalmopathy. Researchers took RNA transcripts and amplified the TCR beta CDR3 regions from them. First-round RT-PCR of the TCR CDR3 relied on the HTBI primer set. Via MiXCR, TCRdb re-called the multiplex PCR reads, giving one row per CDR3 protein. The sample consists of just over 550,000 distinct CDR3 sequences, 35% to 55% of them appearing once. The sequenced sample consisted of peripheral blood or thyroid tissue (not recorded which). The receptors come from a woman under 30 with Graves' hyperthyroidism.

The V and J genes are TRBV15 and TRBJ1-5; tentatively, D is TRBD1 (5 bases). Germline V gene lookup returns CDR1 LNHNV and CDR2 YYDKDF (reference sequence). V lost 8 bases to trimming and J lost 1 base, with 12 bases between them. The CDR3 has 14 residues. The CDR3 coding sequence is TGTGCCACCCGCCAGGGCGAGAGCAATCAGCCCCAGCATTTT. Protein product: CATRQGESNQPQHF.

This clonotype was recorded once. V and J are TRBV9 and TRBJ1-6, with 7 positions matching TRBD1. Looked up from germline, CDR1 is SGDLS and CDR2 is YYNGEE. J lost 4 bases, V lost 0 bases, and 4 bases had no gene match. CDR3 length: 16 amino acids. The CDR3 sequence: CASSVETGAYNSPLHF. In DNA form, the CDR3 reads TGTGCCAGCAGCGTAGAAACAGGGGCTTATAATTCACCCCTCCACTTT.

The V call is TRBV12-3 or TRBV12-4, the J call TRBJ2-7, with no clear D. The V end was cut by 1 base, the J end by 0 bases, with 7 bases between. This CDR3 has 14 amino acids. DNA for the CDR3: TGTGCCAGCAGTTTAGACGTGAGCTCCTACGAGCAGTACTTC. Its translation: CASSLDVSSYEQYF.

The rearrangement links TRBV2 to TRBJ1-4; D is undetermined. Germline V gene data show CDR1 as SNHLY and CDR2 as FYNNEI. The CDR3 covers 11 residues. Deletions cut 5 bases from V and 7 bases from J, with 5 bases between. CDR3 in amino acids: CASSWSEKLFF. CDR3 DNA: TGTGCCAGCAGTTGGTCTGAAAAACTGTTTTTT.

CDR3 coding DNA: TGCAGTGCTAGAGCTCGGGAATCGGGTTTTCAGCCCCAGCATTTT. Translated, it gives CSARARESGFQPQHF. The chain links TRBV20-1 to TRBJ1-5; D is unclear. Trimming left V 1 base short and J 6 bases short, with 16 bases between. The CDR3 extends over 15 amino acids. Germline-derived CDR1 and CDR2 are DFQATT and SNEGSKA (reference sequence).

V and J are TRBV6-5 and TRBJ1-5; 9 nucleotides match TRBD1. The ends lost 5 bases at V and 3 bases at J; junction bases unmatched: 5. CDR3 length: 15 amino acids. Germline CDR1 and CDR2: MNHEY and SVGAGI. The CDR3 bases are TGTGCCAGCAGTGAAGGGACAGGGCCCAATCAGCCCCAGCATTTT. Translating gives CASSEGTGPNQPQHF.

The gene calls are TRBV7-2 and TRBJ2-3; D is unresolved. Germline CDR1 reads SGHTA; CDR2 reads FQGNSA. There are 13 residues in the CDR3. Trimming stripped 1 base from V and 4 bases from J, with 6 bases between. The CDR3 bases are TGTGCCAGCAGCTTAGGGGTTGCAGATACGCAGTATTTT. Encoded protein: CASSLGVADTQYF.

This rearrangement joins TRBV7-9 to TRBJ1-1; no clear D. Trimming stripped 5 bases from V and 0 bases from J, with 13 bases between. The V gene's germline CDR1 is SEHNR and CDR2 FQNEAQ (reference sequence). There are 15 residues in the CDR3. The CDR3, as DNA: TGTGCCAGCAGCACTAAGACAAGCTTGAACACTGAAGCTTTCTTT. Its protein product is CASSTKTSLNTEAFF.

V is TRBV7-2 and J is TRBJ1-2; D uncertain. CDR3 length: 14 amino acids. CDR1 SGHTA and CDR2 FQGNSA come from the germline V gene. The ends were cut back, 0 bases at V and 0 bases at J, with 5 bases in the middle. CDR3 DNA: TGTGCCAGCAGCTTAGCGGCTCCTAACTATGGCTACACCTTC. Translating gives CASSLAAPNYGYTF.

The V gene is TRBV2, the J gene TRBJ1-1, with a possible D match to TRBD1 (6 bases). The CDR3 consists of 16 residues. V lost 0 bases and J lost 5, with 16 bases in between. The germline V gene encodes CDR1 SNHLY and CDR2 FYNNEI. CDR3 protein: CASSEALTGFSTEAFF. The CDR3 DNA sequence: TGTGCCAGCAGTGAAGCGCTTACAGGGTTCTCGACTGAAGCTTTCTTT. Combining the CDR3 with reference TRBV2 and TRBJ1-1 gives the whole variable domain EPEVTQTPSHQVTQMGQEVILRCVPISNHLYFYWYRQILGQKVEFLVSFYNNEISEKSEIFDDQFSVERPDGSNFTLKIRSTKLEDSAMYFCASSEALTGFSTEAFFGQGTRLTVV.

The chain is built from TRBV7-2 and TRBJ2-5; the D gene is possibly TRBD2 (6 bases). Germline values: CDR1 SGHTA, CDR2 FQGNSA. The CDR3 has 14 amino acids. Trimming removed 2 bases at V and 2 bases at J, with 9 bases between. CDR3: CASSLLASQETQYF. The CDR3, as DNA: TGTGCCAGCAGCTTACTAGCGAGTCAAGAGACCCAGTACTTC. Filled out from reference TRBV7-2 and TRBJ2-5, the complete variable domain reads GAGVSQSPSNKVTEKGKDVELRCDPISGHTALYWYRQSLGQGLEFLIYFQGNSAPDKSGLPSDRFSAERTGGSVSTLTIQRTQQEDSAVYLCASSLLASQETQYFGPGTRLLVL.

The chain carries TRBV6-1 and TRBJ1-4; weak D call: TRBD1 (6 bases). Deletions cut 6 bases from V and 0 bases from J, with 8 bases between. CDR3 size: 14 residues. Germline CDR1 and CDR2: MNHNS and SASEGT. DNA for the CDR3: TGTGCCAGCAGGACAGGTGCAACTAATGAAAAACTGTTTTTT. Its protein is CASRTGATNEKLFF.

This clonotype was counted at least ten times. CDR3 in amino acids: CASSQGKGEETQYF. CDR3 nucleotide sequence: TGTGCCAGCAGCCAAGGAAAAGGGGAGGAGACCCAGTACTTC. This rearrangement joins TRBV14 to TRBJ2-5; D tentatively reads TRBD1 or TRBD2 (5 bases each). The CDR3 spans 14 residues. Trimming took 1 base from V and 5 from J, leaving 11 bases between them. Germline loops: CDR1 SGHDN, CDR2 FVKESK.

The chain recombines TRBV6-6 with TRBJ1-5; no firm D call. Deletions cut 0 bases from V and 3 bases from J, with 3 bases between. Germline CDR1 MNHNY, CDR2 SVGAGI (reference sequence). The CDR3 spans 13 residues. This chain's CDR3 is CASSYSLNQPQHF. The CDR3 DNA reads TGTGCCAGCAGTTACTCTCTCAATCAGCCCCAGCATTTT.

Only one count was recorded for this clonotype. The junction departs from germline at one end; a sequencing error may be responsible. This chain joins TRBV6-5 and TRBJ2-5; D not certain. Germline V lookup: CDR1 MNHEY, CDR2 SVGAGI. This CDR3 spans 16 amino acids. CDR3 in amino acids: CAISYSAVLSNQPQYF. The CDR3 DNA follows: TGTGCCATCAGTTACTCTGCGGTACTGAGCAATCAGCCCCAGTACTTC.

In the case of this clonotype: Since the CDR3 does not end with the conserved phenylalanine or tryptophan, this likely comes from a read error. This chain joins TRBV7-6 and TRBJ1-3, with 7 bases lining up with TRBD1. Germline assignment: CDR1 SGHVS and CDR2 FNYEAQ. This CDR3 spans 16 amino acids. The CDR3 DNA follows: TGCGCCAGCAGCTCAAGACAGGGAGTCCCTGGAAACACCATATATTCT. Its protein is CASSSRQGVPGNTIYS.

This clonotype was recorded at least ten times. The CDR3 reads CASTIVNTGELFF. CDR3 DNA: TGTGCCAGTACGATCGTAAACACCGGGGAGCTGTTTTTT. The V call is TRBV19, the J call TRBJ2-2; D is unclear. V lost 7 bases, J lost 2 bases, and 8 bases lay in between. The CDR3 runs to 13 residues. Germline V gene data show CDR1 as LNHDA and CDR2 as SQIVND (reference sequence).

This clonotype was seen many times. The chain is built from TRBV6-5 and TRBJ1-6; D is unclear. Germline V gene lookup returns CDR1 MNHEY and CDR2 SVGAGI. The CDR3 sequence is 13 residues long. V was cut by 4 bases and J by 7 bases, with 8 bases left in between. The CDR3 sequence: CASSSLRNSPLHF. Here the CDR3 DNA reads TGTGCCAGCAGTTCCCTTCGGAATTCACCCCTCCACTTT.

This rearrangement joins TRBV12-3 or TRBV12-4 to TRBJ2-7; D ambiguous. V was shortened by 5 bases and J by 2 bases, with 10 bases between the two germline ends. The CDR3 covers 13 residues. CDR3: CASSADIAYEQYF. In DNA, the CDR3 is TGTGCCAGCAGTGCTGACATTGCCTACGAGCAGTACTTC.

With respect to this clonotype: One end of the junction fails to match germline, which may point to a read error. The chain has TRBV4-1 and TRBJ1-1; D call uncertain. The CDR3 loop spans 15 amino acids. CDR1 MGHRA and CDR2 YSYEKL come from the germline V gene. The CDR3 DNA is TGTGCCAGCAGCCAAGACTACTACTTGAACACTGAAGCTTTCTTT. Protein product: CASSQDYYLNTEAFF.

In this sample, this clonotype turned up many times. This chain links TRBV24-1 with TRBJ1-1; D ambiguous. The CDR3 totals 15 residues. Germline V lookup: CDR1 KGHDR, CDR2 SFDVKD. V lost 1 base, J lost 5 bases, and 13 bases lay in between. The CDR3 DNA reads TGTGCCACCAGTGATTTTTCGGGGTCGGAGACTGAAGCTTTCTTT. Its translation: CATSDFSGSETEAFF.

To note about this clonotype: As the CDR3 is not closed by the conserved phenylalanine or tryptophan, this likely results from a read error. V gene TRBV19 combines with J gene TRBJ1-5, with no clear D. The ends were cut back, 3 bases at V and 2 bases at J, with 11 bases in the middle. CDR1 is LNHDA and CDR2 is SQIVND in the germline V gene (reference sequence). This CDR3 contains 15 residues. The CDR3 nucleotides are TGTGCCAGTAGTATCACAGCGGCGGGCAATCAGCCCCAGCATTGT. It is translated as CASSITAAGNQPQHC.

This clonotype appeared a single time. The CDR3 is CASSLGQGGDNVLTF. The CDR3 DNA is TGTGCCAGCAGCCTTGGACAGGGGGGTGACAACGTCCTGACTTTC. V and J are TRBV7-2 and TRBJ2-6, with TRBD1 matching 10 bases. This CDR3 contains 15 residues. Germline V gene data show CDR1 as SGHTA and CDR2 as FQGNSA. Germline trimming cut 5 bases from V and 9 bases from J; bases unmatched to any gene: 7.

This chain joins TRBV20-1 and TRBJ1-1; 8 bases match TRBD1. The CDR3 has 14 residues. The germline CDR1 and CDR2 sequences are DFQATT and SNEGSKA (reference sequence). After removal of 3 bases from V and 8 bases from J, the junction contained 11 bases not matched to a gene. CDR3 sequence reads: CSARVDREPKEAFF. For the CDR3, the DNA is TGCAGTGCTAGGGTGGACAGGGAGCCAAAAGAAGCTTTCTTT.

V and J are TRBV20-1 and TRBJ1-5; D gene uncertain. The V end lost 1 base, the J end lost 0 bases, and 13 bases lay between the germline ends. Germline CDR1 and CDR2: DFQATT and SNEGSKA (reference sequence). The CDR3 is made up of 16 amino acids. The CDR3 nucleotides read TGCAGTGCTAGAGGCACGGGAGGGTATAGCAATCAGCCCCAGCATTTT. This translates into CSARGTGGYSNQPQHF.

This clonotype was found once. The chain combines TRBV24-1 with TRBJ2-1; D is unclear. Looked up from germline, CDR1 is KGHDR and CDR2 is SFDVKD. The CDR3 has 13 amino acids. V lost 4 bases to trimming and J lost 3 bases, with 6 bases between them. The CDR3 sequence is CATSERNYNEQFF. DNA of the CDR3: TGTGCCACCAGTGAACGGAACTACAATGAGCAGTTCTTC.

In this sample, this clonotype turned up many times. J is TRBJ2-7 and V is TRBV29-1; D assignment may be TRBD1 or TRBD2 (5 bases each). The CDR3 is 12 amino acids. V lost 7 bases to trimming and J lost 5 bases, with 15 bases between them. The germline V gene encodes CDR1 SQVTM and CDR2 ANQGSEA. Written as DNA, the CDR3 is TGCAGCGCCCTAGTTCCGGGACACGAGCAGTACTTC. It yields the protein CSALVPGHEQYF.